Each of the 21 T cell receptor beta chains below was sequenced from the same sample in a study of CD8 T cells in cerebrospinal fluid in Alzheimer's disease. TCRdb reprocessed the 10x single-cell sequencing reads; each CDR3 protein has one entry and no DNA is given. This repertoire includes more than 750 distinct CDR3 sequences. Material: cerebrospinal fluid. The receptors stem from a human donor with Parkinson's disease.

This clonotype is called large based on its frequency. The rearrangement joins TRBV7-2 to TRBJ2-7; TCRdb's D call of TRBD1 is untestable without DNA. Looked up from germline, CDR1 is SGHTA and CDR2 is FQGNSA. The CDR3 has 16 residues. The CDR3 sequence is CASSLAGQSTSYEQYF.

Measured by frequency, this clonotype is medium-sized. Here the CDR3 reads CASSPLKETQYF. The chain joins TRBV28 to TRBJ2-5; as DNA is missing, the TRBD1 call by TCRdb cannot be tested. Germline CDR1 MDHEN, CDR2 SYDVKM. CDR3 size: 12 residues.

This clonotype is identified as medium-sized (0.01 to 0.1%) from frequency. The rearrangement joins TRBV6-6 to TRBJ1-5; as DNA is missing, the TRBD1 call by TCRdb cannot be tested. Germline CDR1 MNHNY, CDR2 SVGAGI (reference sequence). This CDR3 has 15 residues. CDR3 sequence reads: CASSYGAYSNQPQHF.

Its frequency marks this clonotype as medium-sized. J is TRBJ2-4 and V is TRBV20-1; TCRdb proposes TRBD2, but this gene call is untestable without DNA. The CDR3 is 15 residues long. Germline CDR1 is DFQATT and CDR2 is SNEGSKA (reference sequence). The CDR3 is CSVSGTSTPENIQYF.

According to its frequency, this clonotype is medium-sized. The chain is built from TRBV28 and TRBJ2-7; the TRBD1 assignment by TCRdb is unverifiable without DNA. The germline CDR1 and CDR2 sequences are MDHEN and SYDVKM. The CDR3 spans 16 residues. The CDR3 sequence is CASSSSGTGNSYEQYF. Complete variable domain (other parts from reference TRBV28 and TRBJ2-7): DVKVTQSSRYLVKRTGEKVFLECVQDMDHENMFWYRQDPGLGLRLIYFSYDVKMKEKGDIPEGYSVSREKKERFSLILESASTNQTSMYLCASSSSGTGNSYEQYFGPGTRLTVT.

Measured by frequency, this clonotype is large. The chain has TRBV28 and TRBJ2-7; TCRdb gives TRBD1 as the D gene, but with no DNA this cannot be confirmed. Germline V gene lookup returns CDR1 MDHEN and CDR2 SYDVKM. The CDR3 spans 14 residues. The CDR3 region is CASSFRDRFYEQYF.

This clonotype is classed as medium-sized by frequency. The J gene is TRBJ2-7, the V gene TRBV5-6; TCRdb's D call of TRBD1 is untestable without DNA. The CDR3 totals 14 residues. The germline CDR1 and CDR2 sequences are SGHDT and YYEEEE. This CDR3 reads CASSLFGAGDEQYF. Complete variable domain (other parts from reference TRBV5-6 and TRBJ2-7): DAGVTQSPTHLIKTRGQQVTLRCSPKSGHDTVSWYQQALGQGPQFIFQYYEEEERQRGNFPDRFSGHQFPNYSSELNVNALLLGDSALYLCASSLFGAGDEQYFGPGTRLTVT.

This clonotype is large (0.1 to 1%) by frequency. The chain carries TRBV2 and TRBJ2-6. The germline V gene encodes CDR1 SNHLY and CDR2 FYNNEI. The CDR3 extends over 15 amino acids. CDR3 region: CASSLSSLGANVLTF.

This clonotype is classed as medium-sized by frequency. This rearrangement joins TRBV27 to TRBJ1-4; TCRdb names TRBD1, which stays unverified in the absence of DNA. In germline, CDR1 is MNHEY, CDR2 SMNVEV (reference sequence). This CDR3 has 17 amino acids. The CDR3 spells CASSLGPPGQGNEKLFF.

Frequency places this clonotype as medium-sized. V usage is TRBV20-1 and J usage is TRBJ2-6; lacking DNA, the TRBD1 call made by TCRdb goes unchecked. The germline V gene encodes CDR1 DFQATT and CDR2 SNEGSKA (reference sequence). CDR3 size: 18 residues. The CDR3 sequence: CSASPPTLQGFGANVLTF.

This clonotype registers medium-sized by frequency. The V and J genes are TRBV6-6 and TRBJ1-2. The germline gives CDR1 MNHNY, CDR2 SVGAGI (reference sequence). This CDR3 is 14 amino acids long. This CDR3 is CASSSTSQAYGYTF.

This clonotype is identified as medium-sized from frequency. V is TRBV3-1 and J is TRBJ1-1. The CDR3 runs 13 residues. The germline V gene has CDR1 LGHDT and CDR2 YNNKEL (reference sequence). The CDR3 sequence: CASKGSHNTEAFF.

According to its frequency, this clonotype is large. This rearrangement joins TRBV20-1 to TRBJ1-3; TCRdb outputs TRBD1, but without DNA this stays unchecked. Germline V CDR1 and CDR2: DFQATT, SNEGSKA (reference sequence). This CDR3 spans 14 amino acids. This CDR3 reads CSARTGGNGNTIYF.

This clonotype ranks as medium-sized in terms of frequency. The chain recombines TRBV12-3 or TRBV12-4 with TRBJ1-4; there is no DNA to check the TCRdb D call of TRBD1. CDR3 length equals 14 residues. CDR3 loop: CASSTAGYNRKLFF.

By frequency, this clonotype is large. The chain's CDR3 is CAWSVLGMSEAFF. The genes are TRBV30 and TRBJ1-1. CDR1 is GTSNPN and CDR2 is SVGIG in the germline V gene (reference sequence). The CDR3 consists of 13 residues. The full variable domain, completed using reference TRBV30 and TRBJ1-1, is SQTIHQWPATLVQPVGSPLSLECTVEGTSNPNLYWYRQAAGRGLQLLFYSVGIGQISSEVPQNLSASRPQDRQFILSSKKLLLSDSGFYLCAWSVLGMSEAFFGQGTRLTVV.

Its frequency marks this clonotype as large. The chain is built from TRBV5-1 and TRBJ2-7. Germline loops: CDR1 SGHRS, CDR2 YFSETQ. The CDR3 spans 14 residues. The CDR3 is CASSFTRSSYEQYF.

This clonotype shows up as medium-sized (0.01 to 0.1%) by frequency. This chain joins TRBV3-2 and TRBJ2-7; TCRdb proposes TRBD1, but this gene call is untestable without DNA. TRBV3-2 is noted as a pseudogene. This CDR3 is 11 amino acids long. The CDR3 reads CASSHRTHRYF.

This clonotype is called medium-sized based on its frequency. V and J are TRBV27 and TRBJ1-1. The CDR3 totals 14 residues. CDR1 and CDR2 from the germline V gene are MNHEY and SMNVEV (reference sequence). The CDR3 protein is CASSLAGPSTEAFF.

This clonotype is deemed medium-sized by its frequency. The chain joins TRBV7-2 to TRBJ2-5; as DNA is missing, the TRBD1 call by TCRdb cannot be tested. Looked up from germline, CDR1 is SGHTA and CDR2 is FQGNSA. The CDR3 consists of 14 residues. The CDR3 region is CASSLPGRVETQYF.

This clonotype registers medium-sized (0.01 to 0.1%) by frequency. The chain recombines TRBV6-5 with TRBJ2-7; checking the TCRdb D call of TRBD1 is not possible without DNA. The CDR3 is 15 amino acids. CDR1 and CDR2 (germline): MNHEY, SVGAGI. The CDR3 loop is CASSSGTGTDYEQYF.

This clonotype is called large based on its frequency. V usage is TRBV9 and J usage is TRBJ2-7; TCRdb's D gene call, TRBD1, goes unchecked for lack of DNA. Per germline, CDR1 SGDLS and CDR2 YYNGEE. This CDR3 is 13 amino acids long. CDR3 sequence reads: CASSGQVAYEQYF.